These 8 T cell receptor beta chains share one sample of origin, sequenced in a study of tumor-infiltrating lymphocytes in primary liver carcinoma. Unsorted bulk tissue of roughly 18-32 mg yielded co-extracted RNA and DNA. The input was 450 to 500 ng total RNA; TCR beta cDNA was made from it with a constant-region primer. It was through three nested multiplex PCR rounds of slightly modified ARM-PCR that TCR beta libraries arose. The two initial PCR rounds, around 11 cycles each, used TRBV1-TRBV30 forward and C-beta reverse primers. A single record per CDR3 protein comes from TCRdb applying MiXCR to the multiplex PCR reads. In the table there are 55,000 to 65,000 distinct CDR3 sequences, just over 70% of which are singletons. Sequenced material: liver tumor tissue from sampling region 2. The subset: tumor region T2, inferior pole. These receptor sequences come from a man aged 35 to 55 with primary liver carcinoma and hepatitis B virus infection.

This clonotype appeared a few times. The chain links TRBV7-3 to TRBJ2-1, with TRBD1 matching over 9 bases. The CDR3 is made up of 15 amino acids. Germline V gene data show CDR1 as SGHTA and CDR2 as FQGTGA. V shed 5 bases and J 7 bases; nucleotides not matched to a gene: 9. CDR3 bases: TGTGCCAGCAGCCCAGGGACAGGGAGTGGGAATGAGCAGTTCTTC. It codes for CASSPGTGSGNEQFF.

CDR3 protein: CASTYSGFVVNIQYF. CDR3 nucleotide sequence: TGTGCCAGCACTTATAGCGGGTTTGTGGTAAACATTCAGTACTTC. The rearrangement links TRBV12-3 or TRBV12-4 to TRBJ2-4; 7 bases are shared with TRBD2. The CDR3 totals 15 residues. Unmatched junction bases numbered 12, after V lost 7 bases and J lost 6 bases.

With respect to this clonotype: The junction shows a germline mismatch at one end, possibly a read error. The chain carries TRBV29-1 and TRBJ2-7, with D possibly TRBD1 on 6 matching bases. In germline, CDR1 is SQVTM, CDR2 ANQGSEA. This CDR3 has 14 residues. As DNA, the CDR3 is TGCAGCGTACAAGTTACTGGGGGCGAGGGCGAGGAGTACTTC. Translating it yields CSVQVTGGEGEEYF.

This clonotype was found a few times. The V gene is TRBV10-3, the J gene TRBJ2-3; TRBD1 matches 10 bases. The CDR3 is made up of 14 amino acids. Germline V lookup: CDR1 ENHRY, CDR2 SYGVKD. The trim removed 11 bases at V and 1 base at J, leaving 6 bases unmatched. The CDR3: CAVSGTGGTDTQYF. For the CDR3, the DNA is TGTGCCGTATCCGGGACAGGGGGCACAGATACGCAGTATTTT.

Concerning this clonotype itself: At one end, the junction sequence differs from germline, possibly due to a read error. The chain is built from TRBV5-1 and TRBJ2-3; D remains unclear. The V gene's germline CDR1 is SGHRS and CDR2 YFSETQ. The CDR3 sequence is 14 residues long. DNA of the CDR3: TGCGCCAGCAGCTTGGGGGTGCACACAAATACGCAGTACTTT. Translating it yields CASSLGVHTNTQYF.

Details on this clonotype: The germline gene is not matched at one end of the junction; a read error may be the cause. The CDR3 sequence is CTSSLELLAGMNEQFF. The CDR3 nucleotides are TGTACCAGCAGCCTAGAGCTCCTAGCTGGAATGAATGAGCAGTTCTTC. V and J are TRBV11-2 and TRBJ2-1, with a possible D match to TRBD2 (5 bases). This CDR3 region has 16 residues. The germline V gene has CDR1 SGHAT and CDR2 FQNNGV.

As concerns this clonotype: The CDR3 end shows no conserved phenylalanine or tryptophan, and so a read error is likely. The genes are TRBV12-3 or TRBV12-4 and TRBJ2-5; D is perhaps TRBD2 (6 bases). This CDR3 has 15 amino acids. The CDR3 loop reads CASSTYPGSEDTQYS. Written as DNA, the CDR3 is TGTGCCAGCAGCACCTACCCCGGGAGCGAAGATACCCAGTACTCC.

Comment on this clonotype: The germline gene is not matched at one end of the junction; a read error may be the cause. The chain is built from TRBV11-2 and TRBJ1-4; no reliable D call. This CDR3 is 16 amino acids long. The germline CDR1 and CDR2 sequences are SGHAT and FQNNGV. The DNA of the CDR3 is TGTCCCAGCAGCAAGACTCCAGGAGGAGCGAATGAAAAACGGTTTTTT. Translation: CPSSKTPGGANEKRFF. Together with reference TRBV11-2 and TRBJ1-4, the CDR3 gives the full variable domain: EAGVAQSPRYKIIEKRQSVAFWCNPISGHATLYWYQQILGQGPKLLIQFQNNGVVDDSQLPKDRFSAERLKGVDSTLKIQPAKLEDSAVYLCPSSKTPGGANEKRFFGSGTQLSVL.